These T cell receptor beta chains were read from a single sample in a study of post-analysis software for immune sequencing data. TCRdb re-called the PCR reads through MiXCR, storing one row per CDR3 protein. The repertoire consists of 750,000 to 950,000 distinct CDR3 sequences, with around 42% occurring once and the leading ten covering roughly 4.4%. The sequenced material came from blood. Every receptor here comes from a girl aged 5 to 17 with multiple sclerosis. The CDR3 runs from the conserved cysteine through the conserved F or W. D genes are given only for firm matches. Only part of the rows carry a size: once, few, many, or a class if the clone is expanded.

cdr3_nt	cdr3_aa	clone_size	j_call	v_call	d_call
TGTGCCAGCAGCCCGACAGGGGGAAGTGGCAATGAGCAGTTCTTC	CASSPTGGSGNEQFF	NA	TRBJ2-1	TRBV11-2	TRBD1
TGCAGTGCTAGAGGGGACAGGGGTTTCGAGACCCAGTACTTC	CSARGDRGFETQYF	NA	TRBJ2-5	TRBV20-1	TRBD1
TGCGCCAGCAGTCAAAAAAGCGGCTCCTACGAGCAGTACTTC	CASSQKSGSYEQYF	NA	TRBJ2-7	TRBV4-1	NA
TGCAGTGCTAGAGCCCCGGTACAGGTAGTAAATGAGCAGTTCTTC	CSARAPVQVVNEQFF	NA	TRBJ2-1	TRBV20-1	NA
TGCAGTGCTAGCGTGATGACCGGGGGCGAGCAGTACTTC	CSASVMTGGEQYF	NA	TRBJ2-7	TRBV20-1	NA
TGTGCCAGCAGACCAGGGTTAACTAATGAAAAACTGTTTTTT	CASRPGLTNEKLFF	NA	TRBJ1-4	TRBV12-3/TRBV12-4	NA
TGCAGTGCTGGGGAGGTCCAAGAGACCCAGTACTTC	CSAGEVQETQYF	many	TRBJ2-5	TRBV20-1	NA
TGTGCCAGCAGTCCTGGGGTTTCCTACAATGAGCAGTTCTTC	CASSPGVSYNEQFF	NA	TRBJ2-1	TRBV27	NA
TGTGCCAGCAACGCGGCCGGGGGGTTCTACAATGAGCAGTTCTTC	CASNAAGGFYNEQFF	NA	TRBJ2-1	TRBV6-1	TRBD2
TGTGCCATCAGGGAGGGTCCAAGGGAAAAACTGTTTTTT	CAIREGPREKLFF	NA	TRBJ1-4	TRBV10-3	NA
TGTGCCAGCAGCTTAACAGGGGCCAGCTCTGGGGCCAACGTCCTGACTTTC	CASSLTGASSGANVLTF	few	TRBJ2-6	TRBV6-5	TRBD1
TGTGCCAGCAGCTTAGGTATACGGGGAACCTGGGGTGAGCAGTTCTTC	CASSLGIRGTWGEQFF	once	TRBJ2-1	TRBV7-2	NA
TGTGCCAGCAGGCGGGATCCACGGGAGACCCAGTACTTC	CASRRDPRETQYF	few	TRBJ2-5	TRBV6-2/TRBV6-3	NA
TGCGCCAGCAGCCAGGGACTAGCGGGAGGGGCTGCCTACGAGCAGTACTTC	CASSQGLAGGAAYEQYF	NA	TRBJ2-7	TRBV4-1	TRBD2
TGTGCCAGCAGTTCAGGGACTAGTTGGCAATTTAGTGAGCAGTTCTTC	CASSSGTSWQFSEQFF	few	TRBJ2-1	TRBV12-3/TRBV12-4	TRBD2
TGTGCCAGCAGCTGGCAGGGGGGTGACACTGAAGCTTTCTTT	CASSWQGGDTEAFF	few	TRBJ1-1	TRBV11-3	TRBD1
TGTGCCGGCAGCTTGGATCACAGGGGGTCCTACGAGCAGTACTTC	CAGSLDHRGSYEQYF	few	TRBJ2-7	TRBV5-5	TRBD1
TGCGCCAGCAGCTTCGCAAGCGGGAGCCCCACCTACGAGCAGTACTTC	CASSFASGSPTYEQYF	few	TRBJ2-7	TRBV5-1	TRBD2
TGTGCCAGCAGTTCAACTGGGGGCGATTCAAACATTCAGTACTTC	CASSSTGGDSNIQYF	few	TRBJ2-4	TRBV6-6	NA
TGTGCCAGCAGCTTATTTTCAGGGCCCTACGAGCAGTACTTC	CASSLFSGPYEQYF	NA	TRBJ2-7	TRBV7-9	NA
TGCAGCGTTCCTACAGGGAGGTATGGCTACACCTTC	CSVPTGRYGYTF	NA	TRBJ1-2	TRBV29-1	NA
TGTGCCAGCAACGACCCCCACTACGAGCAGTACTTC	CASNDPHYEQYF	NA	TRBJ2-7	TRBV6-2/TRBV6-3	NA
TGCAGCGTTGACCTCCTCGGTAGCGGGGGTACCTACGAGCAGTACTTC	CSVDLLGSGGTYEQYF	NA	TRBJ2-7	TRBV29-1	TRBD2
TGTGCCAGCAGTTTCCCGGGGCAGGGGACTAGCGGGAGAGGATCCTACAATGAGCAGTTCTTC	CASSFPGQGTSGRGSYNEQFF	NA	TRBJ2-1	TRBV28	TRBD2
TGCAGTGCTAGAGATCGGGACAGTGGTGAAAAACTGTTTTTT	CSARDRDSGEKLFF	NA	TRBJ1-4	TRBV20-1	TRBD1
TGCAGTGCTAGAGATTTGGTGCGGGGCGGGGATACGCAGTATTTT	CSARDLVRGGDTQYF	NA	TRBJ2-3	TRBV20-1	NA
TGCAGTGCTAGATTTCTACCACACGAGCAGTACTTC	CSARFLPHEQYF	few	TRBJ2-7	TRBV20-1	NA
TGCAGCGTTGAAGGGAGCAAGGGATCCTACAATGAGCAGTTCTTC	CSVEGSKGSYNEQFF	NA	TRBJ2-1	TRBV29-1	NA
TGTGCCAGCAGTGCCCAGCGGGGGAGGGGAGAGACCCAGTACTTC	CASSAQRGRGETQYF	few	TRBJ2-5	TRBV2	TRBD2
TGTGCCAGCAGTGAGACACCCTCCTACGAGCAGTACTTC	CASSETPSYEQYF	NA	TRBJ2-7	TRBV7-2	NA
TGTGCCAGCAGCTTGGGACGGTTAGAGCAGTTCTTC	CASSLGRLEQFF	few	TRBJ2-1	TRBV7-9	NA
TGCAGTGCTAGAGAGACAGGGGGAAAGAACTATGGCTACACCTTC	CSARETGGKNYGYTF	NA	TRBJ1-2	TRBV20-1	TRBD1
TGCGCCAGCAGCCAGGAACAGGGGGCGTTCCATGAAAAACTGTTTTTT	CASSQEQGAFHEKLFF	NA	TRBJ1-4	TRBV4-1	TRBD1
TGCAGTGCAAATAACCTTGGGGGGGAGCAGTTCTTC	CSANNLGGEQFF	NA	TRBJ2-1	TRBV20-1	NA
TGTGCCAGCAGCACGAGACTAGCCCCCATGGGAAACATTCAGTACTTC	CASSTRLAPMGNIQYF	NA	TRBJ2-4	TRBV7-2	TRBD2
TGTGCCAGCAGCTTTACTAGCGGGAGTTGGAATGAGCAGTTCTTC	CASSFTSGSWNEQFF	NA	TRBJ2-1	TRBV6-6	TRBD2
TGTGCCAGCAGCCCGAGACTAGGCTCCTACGAGCAGTACTTC	CASSPRLGSYEQYF	NA	TRBJ2-7	TRBV3-1	NA
TGTGCCAGCAGTCTCCCCCCCGCGGGAGGGCTAGATACGCAGTATTTT	CASSLPPAGGLDTQYF	NA	TRBJ2-3	TRBV27	TRBD2
TGTGCCACCAGCAGAGATCGAGACCAGAACACCGGGGAGCTGTTTTTT	CATSRDRDQNTGELFF	few	TRBJ2-2	TRBV15	NA
TGTGCCAGCAGTTTAGGGGGGGGGAGATCCGATGAGCAGTTCTTC	CASSLGGGRSDEQFF	NA	TRBJ2-1	TRBV12-3/TRBV12-4	TRBD2
TGCGCCAGCAGTCAACGGGACAGATGGTCTGAGCAGTACTTC	CASSQRDRWSEQYF	few	TRBJ2-4	TRBV5-1	TRBD1
TGTGCCAGCAGCGCCCGGACGGCCTCCTACGAGCAGTACTTC	CASSARTASYEQYF	few	TRBJ2-7	TRBV7-4	NA
TGCGCCAGCAGTGAGTCAGGTCGGGGAAAATACAATGAGCAGTTCTTC	CASSESGRGKYNEQFF	NA	TRBJ2-1	TRBV10-2	NA
TGCAGTGCTTACATCGGGACCGGAGAGACCCAGTACTTC	CSAYIGTGETQYF	few	TRBJ2-5	TRBV20-1	NA
TGCAGCGCACGAGGGGCTACGGGCTACACCTTC	CSARGATGYTF	NA	TRBJ1-2	TRBV29-1	NA
TGTGCCAGCAGGCTGGAGGCCGGCGGGAGAAATGAGCAGTTCTTC	CASRLEAGGRNEQFF	few	TRBJ2-1	TRBV12-3/TRBV12-4	TRBD2
TGTGCCAGCAGTTTCACAGGGAGGAATGAGCAGTTCTTC	CASSFTGRNEQFF	NA	TRBJ2-1	TRBV6-2/TRBV6-3	NA
TGTGCCAGCAGCTTGCGGACAGGCTCCTCTGGGGCCAACGTCCTGACTTTC	CASSLRTGSSGANVLTF	NA	TRBJ2-6	TRBV5-6	TRBD1